This TCR beta chain was profiled in a study of shared clonotypes between healthy human individuals. On the study more broadly: Donors consisted of two women and a few men between 18 and 49. Whole-study results and caveats: Clonotypes which were not shared had lower generation probabilities than clonotypes that all four donors shared. Naive CD4 clonotypes overlapped across several donors at roughly 5.1%. Sequencing depth was a factor that was expected to affect clonotype sharing among donors.

Naive-designated CD8 cells lacked CD45RO, were positively enriched for CCR7, and omitted terminally differentiated effector memory CD45RA+ cells. TCRdb's table, derived via immunoSEQ multiplex PCR, lists solely in-frame clones and lacks some. The profile covers around 1.9 million clones, with 80% to 95% appearing a single time and approximately 1.6% taken by the ten largest. Germline V gives CDR1 MDHEN, CDR2 SYDVKM. Trimming cost V 5 bases and J 2 bases; bases outside gene matches: 3. The CDR3 consists of 15 residues. Remarks on this clone: Its antigen is undetermined.

Sequences were obtained from naive CD8+ T cells from PBMCs. This chain connects TRBV28 to TRBJ2-7; TRBD2 agrees at 13 bases. The source of this sequence is a young man in good health. Some clones in this sample may be carry-over from other donors' samples. CDR3: CASSGGLAGPYEQYF. The CDR3, as DNA: TGTGCCAGCAGTGGGGGACTAGCGGGGCCCTACGAGCAGTACTTC.